The 17 T cell receptor beta chains given below trace back to one sample, sequenced in a study of blood T cells in healthy people across ages. Combining a sample-barcoded 5' primer with a J-beta primer mix, a second PCR ran for roughly 7 to 11 cycles. TCRdb re-called the 5' RACE reads through MiXCR, storing one row per CDR3 protein. The data contain around 320,000 distinct CDR3 sequences, around 27% of them singletons. Sequenced material: blood. The receptor source for this set is a woman in her seventies in good health.

This chain links TRBV29-1 with TRBJ1-2; D might be TRBD1 (6 bases). Trimming cost V 6 bases and J 0 bases, with 23 bases left between them. Germline V CDR1 and CDR2: SQVTM, ANQGSEA. This CDR3 has 17 amino acids. The CDR3 sequence is CSVREGVTTSTNYGYTF. In nucleotides, the CDR3 is TGCAGCGTCAGGGAGGGGGTAACAACAAGTACTAACTATGGCTACACCTTC.

The chain couples TRBV9 to TRBJ1-2; D gene uncertain. The germline V and J ends were trimmed by 0 bases and 2 bases, with 11 bases remaining between them. Looked up from germline, CDR1 is SGDLS and CDR2 is YYNGEE. The CDR3 totals 15 residues. CDR3 coding DNA: TGTGCCAGCAGCGTAGAACCGGGCTCGAACTATGGCTACACCTTC. It encodes CASSVEPGSNYGYTF.

This clonotype was seen a few times. The chain recombines TRBV29-1 with TRBJ2-5, with 11 bases fitting TRBD1. CDR1 SQVTM and CDR2 ANQGSEA come from the germline V gene. The CDR3 extends over 16 amino acids. V shed 6 bases, J shed 5 bases, and the junction held 14 bases outside the gene matches. CDR3 DNA: TGCAGCGTCAGTCGACAGGACAGGGGGCGGCGGGAGACCCAGTACTTC. Amino acids: CSVSRQDRGRRETQYF.

The CDR3 sequence: CSPLAEQETQYF. The DNA for the CDR3 is TGCAGCCCTCTGGCAGAACAAGAGACCCAGTACTTC. This chain links TRBV20-1 with TRBJ2-5, with no clear D. The germline V gene encodes CDR1 DFQATT and CDR2 SNEGSKA (reference sequence). CDR3 size: 12 residues.

Concerning this clonotype itself: Sequence at one end of the junction differs from germline and may be a read error. The CDR3 region has the DNA TGCGCCAGCAGCTTGGGGCTAGCTGTCCCGGGAGAGCAGTCCTTC. Translation: CASSLGLAVPGEQSF. The V gene is TRBV5-1, the J gene TRBJ2-1; D may be TRBD2 (6 bases). Germline CDR1 is SGHRS and CDR2 is YFSETQ. The CDR3 consists of 15 residues.

This clonotype has more than one count but fewer than ten. The chain has TRBV3-1 and TRBJ2-7; D is unclear. V lost 2 bases and J 3 bases, leaving 11 bases between the germline ends. CDR1 is LGHDT and CDR2 is YNNKEL in the germline V gene (reference sequence). The CDR3 extends over 14 amino acids. CDR3 bases: TGTGCCAGCAGCCAATTGCGAGTGAACTACGAGCAGTACTTC. It translates to CASSQLRVNYEQYF.

The rearrangement uses TRBV12-3 or TRBV12-4 and TRBJ2-4; 10 bases line up with TRBD1. This CDR3 contains 13 residues. The V gene end was trimmed by 8 bases and the J gene end by 10 bases; junction bases not matched to a gene: 8. The CDR3 here is CASGPPGQGIQYF. CDR3 DNA: TGTGCCAGCGGCCCTCCGGGACAGGGGATTCAGTACTTC.

This clonotype was recorded a few times. Written as DNA, the CDR3 is TGCAGTGCTAGGACGACAGAAAGGACCCAGTACTTC. Amino acid sequence: CSARTTERTQYF. The chain couples TRBV20-1 to TRBJ2-5; the D gene is possibly TRBD1 (5 bases). The CDR3 spans 12 residues. Trimming took 3 bases from V and 7 from J, leaving 12 bases between them. Germline lookup yields CDR1 DFQATT and CDR2 SNEGSKA (reference sequence).

This rearrangement joins TRBV6-2 or TRBV6-3 to TRBJ2-7; the D call may be TRBD1 or TRBD2 (6 bases each). The germline V and J ends were trimmed by 0 bases and 5 bases, with 20 bases remaining between them. CDR1 and CDR2 (germline): MNHEY, SVGEGT. CDR3 length: 17 residues. The CDR3 nucleotides read TGTGCCAGCAGTTACTCGGCGGGACAACGACCTGGGGACGAGCAGTACTTC. Protein sequence: CASSYSAGQRPGDEQYF.

This sequence joins TRBV4-1 and TRBJ2-5; D is unresolved. The germline V gene encodes CDR1 MGHRA and CDR2 YSYEKL. The CDR3 covers 16 residues. The V gene lost 6 bases and the J gene lost 5 bases, with 22 bases spanning the gap. The CDR3 nucleotides are TGCGCCAGCAGAAGCCAGACATTAGAGGTGATGGAGACCCAGTACTTC. Translation: CASRSQTLEVMETQYF.

This clonotype has a handful of counts. The chain couples TRBV28 to TRBJ2-2; no firm D call. Trimming removed 10 bases from V and 2 bases from J, with 14 bases in between. This CDR3 has 14 residues. Per the germline V gene, CDR1 is MDHEN and CDR2 is SYDVKM. This chain's CDR3 is CATRLAVNTGELFF. The CDR3 nucleotides are TGTGCCACACGCCTCGCCGTTAACACCGGGGAGCTGTTTTTT.

This clonotype came up a few times. The chain has TRBV5-1 and TRBJ1-4, with a weak D call TRBD1 (6 bases). The CDR3 loop spans 15 amino acids. Germline V gene lookup returns CDR1 SGHRS and CDR2 YFSETQ. V was pared by 1 base and J by 7 bases, with 14 bases between. Written as DNA, the CDR3 is TGCGCCAGCAGCTTGACAGGGTTGTTTGGTGAAAAACTGTTTTTT. Its translation is CASSLTGLFGEKLFF.

The J gene is TRBJ1-6, the V gene TRBV18; tentatively, D is TRBD1 (5 bases). The CDR3 length is 13 residues. The ends were cut back, 6 bases at V and 7 bases at J, with 10 bases in the middle. The germline gives CDR1 KGHSH, CDR2 LQKENI. The CDR3 nucleotides read TGTGCCAGCTCCCGGGACGGCAATTCACCCCTCCACTTT. Encoded protein: CASSRDGNSPLHF.

The V gene is TRBV6-1, the J gene TRBJ1-1; D is ambiguous. The CDR3 is 13 residues long. CDR1 is MNHNS, CDR2 SASEGT, per germline. V was cut by 8 bases and J by 1 base, with 11 bases left in between. In DNA form, the CDR3 reads TGTGCCAGCCCTCAAGTCCCGAACACTGAAGCTTTCTTT. Its translation: CASPQVPNTEAFF.

The rearrangement links TRBV5-1 to TRBJ2-3; 8 bases fit TRBD1. The V gene end was trimmed by 4 bases and the J gene end by 4 bases; junction bases not matched to a gene: 8. Germline V CDR1 and CDR2: SGHRS, YFSETQ. The length of the CDR3 is 15 residues. The CDR3: CASSPDRGWADTQYF. The CDR3 nucleotides are TGCGCCAGCAGCCCCGACAGGGGCTGGGCAGATACGCAGTATTTT.

This clonotype was seen more than once but under ten times. The rearrangement links TRBV28 to TRBJ2-1, with D unresolved. The J call may not be correct, given that the DNA end is closer to TRBJ2-7. The CDR3 loop spans 12 amino acids. Germline values: CDR1 MDHEN, CDR2 SYDVKM. The CDR3 is CASSSNYYEQYF. The CDR3, as DNA: TGTGCCAGCAGTTCCAACTACTACGAGCAGTACTTC.

The genes are TRBV19 and TRBJ2-1, with 10 bases that match TRBD1. This CDR3 comprises 16 residues. From germline, CDR1 is LNHDA and CDR2 SQIVND (reference sequence). After removal of 3 bases from V and 7 bases from J, the junction contained 9 bases not matched to a gene. The DNA for the CDR3 is TGTGCCAGTAGTATGGGTTGGGACAGGGGTCCTAATGAGCAGTTCTTC. Translated: CASSMGWDRGPNEQFF. Combining the CDR3 with reference TRBV19 and TRBJ2-1 gives the whole variable domain DGGITQSPKYLFRKEGQNVTLSCEQNLNHDAMYWYRQDPGQGLRLIYYSQIVNDFQKGDIAEGYSVSREKKESFPLTVTSAQKNPTAFYLCASSMGWDRGPNEQFFGPGTRLTVL.